This entry lists 6 T cell receptor beta chains sequenced from one sample in a study of T cells expressing NK-cell markers. TCRdb reprocessed the 5' RACE reads and keeps a single row for each CDR3 protein, giving no DNA. Recorded for this sample: a few hundred thousand distinct CDR3 sequences. Sequenced material: blood T cells: a sorted CD56 or NKG2C T cell subset, CD4+ or CD8+ T cells, or bulk PBMC T cells (not recorded which). These receptors were taken from a man aged 18-75 years in good health.

This chain links TRBV7-2 with TRBJ2-3; TCRdb's D gene call, TRBD1, goes unchecked for lack of DNA. The CDR3 covers 15 residues. Per the germline V gene, CDR1 is SGHTA and CDR2 is FQGNSA. The CDR3 sequence: CASSLRGVSTDTQYF. The full variable domain, completed using reference TRBV7-2 and TRBJ2-3, is GAGVSQSPSNKVTEKGKDVELRCDPISGHTALYWYRQSLGQGLEFLIYFQGNSAPDKSGLPSDRFSAERTGGSVSTLTIQRTQQEDSAVYLCASSLRGVSTDTQYFGPGTRLTVL.

V usage is TRBV15 and J usage is TRBJ1-1; lacking DNA, the TRBD1 call made by TCRdb goes unchecked. Germline CDR1 and CDR2: LNHNV and YYDKDF (reference sequence). This CDR3 is 14 amino acids long. The CDR3 sequence: CATSRNGQVAEAFF.

The V call is TRBV7-8, the J call TRBJ2-3; TCRdb returns TRBD1, unconfirmable since there is no DNA. Looked up from germline, CDR1 is SGHVS and CDR2 is FQNEAQ. The CDR3 is 16 residues long. CDR3 protein: CASSPGTGIGTDTQYF.

The V call is TRBV21-1, the J call TRBJ1-5. TRBV21-1 is a pseudogene. This CDR3 region has 19 residues. The CDR3 sequence: CASSKVWQGAYFSNQPQHF.

The CDR3 protein is CASSPGHRDSYEQYF. The chain is built from TRBV5-1 and TRBJ2-7; checking the TCRdb D call of TRBD1 is not possible without DNA. The CDR3 totals 15 residues. CDR1 and CDR2 from the germline V gene are SGHRS and YFSETQ.

This chain uses TRBV7-9 with TRBJ2-5; the TRBD1 assignment by TCRdb is unverifiable without DNA. Looked up from germline, CDR1 is SEHNR and CDR2 is FQNEAQ (reference sequence). The CDR3 spans 16 residues. CDR3: CASSSPMGQRQETQYF.